The 3 T cell receptor beta chains presented below share a single source sample, sequenced in a study of blood T cells in healthy people across ages. Next came a second PCR, run for about 7 to 12 cycles, which used a sample-barcoded 5' primer along with a J-beta primer mix. TCRdb processed the 5' RACE reads anew with MiXCR; each CDR3 protein has one entry. This table holds around 1,900,000 distinct CDR3 sequences, 35% to 50% found once. Sequenced sample: blood. These receptor sequences come from a human donor in good health.

The rearrangement links TRBV7-2 to TRBJ1-2; weak D call: TRBD1 (5 bases). With 5 bases removed from V and 1 base from J, the gap between germline ends came to 11 bases. This CDR3 spans 14 amino acids. Germline values: CDR1 SGHTA, CDR2 FQGNSA. CDR3 in amino acids: CASSKDTNNYGYTF. In DNA form, the CDR3 reads TGTGCCAGCAGCAAGGACACGAATAACTATGGCTACACCTTC.

The genes are TRBV4-3 and TRBJ2-5, with 8 bases matching TRBD1. The CDR3 sequence is 17 residues long. Germline lookup yields CDR1 LGHNA and CDR2 YSLEER. Unmatched junction bases numbered 23, after V lost 4 bases and J lost 13 bases. The CDR3 reads CASSRTLGGTGHYERYF. The DNA of the CDR3 is TGCGCCAGCAGCCGGACACTCGGAGGGACAGGTCACTACGAGCGGTACTTC.

The chain has TRBV7-9 and TRBJ2-1, with 7 bases matching TRBD1. The V gene end was trimmed by 6 bases and the J gene end by 0 bases; junction bases not matched to a gene: 20. The germline V gene encodes CDR1 SEHNR and CDR2 FQNEAQ (reference sequence). This CDR3 is 20 amino acids long. The CDR3 sequence is CASRPRGTDRRMSSYNEQFF. Here the CDR3 DNA reads TGTGCCAGCAGACCGAGAGGGACAGATCGACGTATGAGCTCCTACAATGAGCAGTTCTTC.